These T cell receptor beta chains were read from a single sample in a study of primary melanoma T cells and metastatic recurrence. Produced via immunoSEQ multiplex PCR; TCRdb's table is partial and in-frame only. Its listing shows some 60 clones. Source material: melanoma tumor tissue. The receptors here all came from a human donor with melanoma. The CDR3 runs from the conserved cysteine through the conserved F or W. The D gene is left open where the match is weak. Some rows mark clone size as missing; the rest say once, few, many or name a class of expanded clone.

TRBV6-8	NA	TRBJ1-4	NA	TGTGCCAGCAGTGACTGTCCAAGTCTCCTAGTCGACAATGAAAAACTGTTTTTT	CASSDCPSLLVDNEKLFF
TRBV5-1	NA	TRBJ1-1	NA	TGCGCCAGCAGCCTGGGGGGGACGATTGCGGTAGAAGCTTTCTTT	CASSLGGTIAVEAFF
TRBV7-5	NA	TRBJ2-3	NA	TGTGCCAGCAGCTTAGCGGGGGCGGGAGATACGCAGTATTTT	CASSLAGAGDTQYF
TRBV7-1	NA	TRBJ1-6	TRBD1	TGTGCCAGCAGCCCTCGGGACAGTTATAATTCACCCCTCCACTTT	CASSPRDSYNSPLHF
TRBV6-8	NA	TRBJ1-2	NA	TGTGCCAGCAGTTACGGGGGTTCTTATGGCTACACCTTC	CASSYGGSYGYTF
TRBV14	once	TRBJ2-7	NA	TGTGCCAGCTCTCCCGGGACATTGTACGAGCAGTACTTC	CASSPGTLYEQYF
TRBV18	NA	TRBJ2-2	NA	TGTGCCAGCTCACCAGGGTACCTAGGCACCGGGGAGCTGTTTTTT	CASSPGYLGTGELFF
TRBV6-8	NA	TRBJ1-1	NA	TGTGCCAGCACCTGGACAGCTAACACTGAAGCTTTCTTT	CASTWTANTEAFF
TRBV5-1	once	TRBJ1-1	TRBD1	TGCGCCAGCAGCCCTGTGACAGGGGTCACTGAAGCTTTCTTT	CASSPVTGVTEAFF
TRBV7-1	NA	TRBJ2-5	NA	TGTGCCAGCAGCTTAGGGGCCCAAGAGACCCAGTACTTC	CASSLGAQETQYF
TRBV11-3	NA	TRBJ1-1	TRBD1	TGTGCCAGCAGCTTAGTGGACAGGGGGCGACCCAACACTGAAGCTTTCTTT	CASSLVDRGRPNTEAFF
TRBV5-1	NA	TRBJ1-1	NA	TGCGCCAGCAGGAGGGATCTAGGTGGCAACACTGAAGCTTTCTTT	CASRRDLGGNTEAFF
TRBV6-8	NA	TRBJ2-7	NA	TGTGCCAGCGGGAGGCAGGCCTCCTACGAGCAGTACTTC	CASGRQASYEQYF
TRBV19	once	TRBJ1-5	NA	TGTGCCAGTAGTACCCCGAGGCAGGGCAATCAGCCCCAGCATTTT	CASSTPRQGNQPQHF
TRBV6-8	NA	TRBJ2-3	NA	TGTGCCAGCAGTTACGGAGGGGGCACAGATACGCAGTATTTT	CASSYGGGTDTQYF
TRBV11-3	NA	TRBJ2-1	TRBD1	TGTGCCAGCAGCACGAGACAGGGGACGAATGAGCAGTTCTTC	CASSTRQGTNEQFF
TRBV19	NA	TRBJ2-7	TRBD1	TGTGCCAGTAGTAGAGCGACAGGGCCCTACGAGCAGTACTTC	CASSRATGPYEQYF
TRBV6-1	NA	TRBJ2-1	NA	TGTGCCAGCAGTGAAGGTTGGCAGGAGCAGTTCTTC	CASSEGWQEQFF
TRBV10-1	NA	TRBJ1-2	NA	TGCGCCAGCAGTACTTTAATTATGGGAAATGGCTACACCTTC	CASSTLIMGNGYTF
TRBV10-3	NA	TRBJ2-1	NA	TGTGCCATCAGTGAGTCTAGAGGGGAGCAGTTCTTC	CAISESRGEQFF
TRBV5-1	NA	TRBJ1-5	NA	TGCGCCAGCAGCGGGCTGTATAAGGACCGCAATCAGCCCCAGCATTTT	CASSGLYKDRNQPQHF
TRBV11-3	NA	TRBJ1-2	NA	TGTGCCAGCAGCCCAAGCACCAACGGCTATGGCTACACCTTC	CASSPSTNGYGYTF
TRBV14	NA	TRBJ1-1	NA	TGTGCCAGCAGCCAGGCGATGGGCGTCACTGAAGCTTTCTTT	CASSQAMGVTEAFF
TRBV11-3	NA	TRBJ1-6	NA	TGTGCCAGCAGGTCAGGGAGCTCCTATAATTCACCCCTCCACTTT	CASRSGSSYNSPLHF